The T cell receptor (beta chain) described here comes from a study of CD8 T cells in Susac syndrome. When the RNA was reverse transcribed, random hexamers were used with an input of 0.5 to 1 ug. Each CDR3 protein gets one entry after TCRdb re-called the immunoSEQ multiplex PCR reads with MiXCR. The sample holds approximately 200,000 distinct CDR3 sequences, roughly 92% seen once. The V gene's germline CDR1 is SNHLY and CDR2 FYNNEI. The CDR3 spans 13 residues. The V gene lost 1 base and the J gene lost 6 bases, with 10 bases spanning the gap. Sequencing used CD8+ T cells from PBMCs. The TCR sequence derives from a human donor with multiple sclerosis. This chain uses TRBV2 with TRBJ2-7; perhaps TRBD1 as D (6 bases). CDR3 sequence: CASSEEGVSEQYF. CDR3 sequence (DNA): TGTGCCAGCAGTGAAGAGGGGGTCAGCGAGCAGTACTTC.